A single sample is the source of the 9 T cell receptor beta chains below, sequenced in a study of T cell clonotyping in hematopoietic cell transplantation. This sample's time point: recipient sample about 28 days before transplant, after cytoreduction. Some clones are missing from TCRdb's copy, which holds only in-frame ones; the method was immunoSEQ multiplex PCR. Among about 6,900 clones listed, nearly 98% were seen once. The sample consisted of peripheral blood mononuclear cells, taken before stem cell transplant. These receptor sequences come from a man in his 70s with acute myeloid leukemia. Some clones in this sample may be carry-over from other donors' samples.

The chain links TRBV7-3 to TRBJ2-5; 9 bases fit TRBD2. The CDR3 consists of 17 residues. The germline V gene has CDR1 SGHTA and CDR2 FQGTGA. J gave up 2 bases and V 2 bases, and 9 bases lay outside the gene matches. The CDR3 protein is CASSLGLSSGDQETQYF. The CDR3 nucleotides are TGTGCCAGCAGCTTAGGTTTGTCTAGCGGGGATCAAGAGACCCAGTACTTC. Drawing the rest from reference TRBV7-3 and TRBJ2-5, the complete variable domain is GAGVSQTPSNKVTEKGKYVELRCDPISGHTALYWYRQSLGQGPEFLIYFQGTGAADDSGLPNDRFFAVRPEGSVSTLKIQRTERGDSAVYLCASSLGLSSGDQETQYFGPGTRLLVL.

The rearrangement uses TRBV5-1 and TRBJ1-3; D gene ambiguous. This CDR3 spans 16 amino acids. Germline V lookup: CDR1 SGHRS, CDR2 YFSETQ. With 4 bases removed from V and 4 bases from J, the gap between germline ends came to 18 bases. The CDR3 nucleotides read TGCGCCAGCAGCGCCGACTTGACCAACAGCGGAAACACCATATATTTT. Protein: CASSADLTNSGNTIYF.

This clone appeared a single time. The V gene is TRBV9, the J gene TRBJ1-5; unclear D gene. Germline-derived CDR1 and CDR2 are SGDLS and YYNGEE. Trimming cost V 4 bases and J 2 bases, with 13 bases left between them. The CDR3 sequence is 15 residues long. Written as DNA, the CDR3 is TGTGCCAGCAGCAGGACCCTTTTGGGCAATCAGCCCCAGCATTTT. It codes for CASSRTLLGNQPQHF.

V gene TRBV2 combines with J gene TRBJ1-5; D perhaps matches TRBD1 (5 bases). Germline CDR1 SNHLY, CDR2 FYNNEI. The CDR3 totals 15 residues. Deletions cut 0 bases from V and 7 bases from J, with 13 bases between. The CDR3, as DNA: TGTGCCAGCAGTGAAGCGCGGGGGTCAGGGCAGCCCCAGCATTTT. It is translated as CASSEARGSGQPQHF.

V usage is TRBV29-1 and J usage is TRBJ1-1; the D is unclear. Germline CDR1 reads SQVTM; CDR2 reads ANQGSEA. The CDR3 is made up of 12 amino acids. V was shortened by 6 bases and J by 0 bases, with 8 bases between the two germline ends. CDR3 in DNA: TGCAGCGTGGCCTTAATGAACACTGAAGCTTTCTTT. Translated, it gives CSVALMNTEAFF.

The rearrangement links TRBV4-1 to TRBJ1-4, with 8 bases fitting TRBD1. Germline trimming cut 2 bases from V and 10 bases from J; bases unmatched to any gene: 12. CDR3 length equals 16 residues. CDR1 and CDR2 (germline): MGHRA, YSYEKL. The CDR3, as DNA: TGCGCCAGCAGCCAACCGTTGGACAGGGAAGGGAGAAAACTGTTTTTT. Amino acid sequence: CASSQPLDREGRKLFF.

This clone occurred once. The chain uses TRBV29-1 and TRBJ2-2, with D tentatively TRBD1 (6 bases). From germline, CDR1 is SQVTM and CDR2 ANQGSEA. The V end lost 3 bases, the J end lost 2 bases, and 13 bases lay between the germline ends. This CDR3 region has 15 residues. CDR3: CSVEGRDKNTGELFF. In nucleotides, the CDR3 is TGCAGCGTTGAGGGACGGGACAAAAACACCGGGGAGCTGTTTTTT.

This chain links TRBV5-6 with TRBJ1-2; tentatively, D is TRBD1 (5 bases). Trimming took off 0 bases at V and 2 bases at J, with 14 bases between the two ends. Germline values: CDR1 SGHDT, CDR2 YYEEEE. CDR3 length equals 16 residues. As DNA, the CDR3 is TGTGCCAGCAGCTTGGGTTCCTCAGGGATCAACTATGGCTACACCTTC. It encodes CASSLGSSGINYGYTF.

This chain links TRBV4-2 with TRBJ1-1; D might be TRBD1 (5 bases). The CDR3 covers 14 residues. Germline assignment: CDR1 LGHNA and CDR2 YNFKEQ. The V and J ends lost 4 bases and 4 bases respectively, with 13 bases between them. As DNA, the CDR3 is TGTGCCAGCAGCCTAATGACAGCAGGCACTGAAGCTTTCTTT. Protein: CASSLMTAGTEAFF.